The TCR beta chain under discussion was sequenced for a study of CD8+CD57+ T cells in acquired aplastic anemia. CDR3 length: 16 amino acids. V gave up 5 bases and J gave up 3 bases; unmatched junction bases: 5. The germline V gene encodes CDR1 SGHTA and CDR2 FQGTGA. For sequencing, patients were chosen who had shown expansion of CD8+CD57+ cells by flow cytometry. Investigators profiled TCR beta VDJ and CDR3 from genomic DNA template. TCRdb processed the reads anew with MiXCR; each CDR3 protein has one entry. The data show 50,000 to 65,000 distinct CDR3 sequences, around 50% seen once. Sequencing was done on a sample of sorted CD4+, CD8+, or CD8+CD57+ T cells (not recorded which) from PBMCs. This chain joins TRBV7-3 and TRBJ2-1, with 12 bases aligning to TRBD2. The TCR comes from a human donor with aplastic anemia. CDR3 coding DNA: TGTGCCAGCAGCGTTCTAGCGGGAGGGGACTACAATGAGCAGTTCTTC. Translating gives CASSVLAGGDYNEQFF. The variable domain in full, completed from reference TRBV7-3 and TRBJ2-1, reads GAGVSQTPSNKVTEKGKYVELRCDPISGHTALYWYRQSLGQGPEFLIYFQGTGAADDSGLPNDRFFAVRPEGSVSTLKIQRTERGDSAVYLCASSVLAGGDYNEQFFGPGTRLTVL.